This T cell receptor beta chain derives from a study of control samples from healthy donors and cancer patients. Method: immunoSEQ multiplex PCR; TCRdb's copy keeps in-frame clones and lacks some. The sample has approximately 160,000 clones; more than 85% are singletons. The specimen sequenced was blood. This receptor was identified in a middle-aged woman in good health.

CDR3 coding DNA: TGTGCCAGCGCACGTGGCGGGGAAGCTTTCTTT. Translating gives CASARGGEAFF. This sequence joins TRBV12-3 or TRBV12-4 and TRBJ1-1; D remains ambiguous. The CDR3 has 11 residues. V lost 8 bases and J lost 8, with 12 bases in between.